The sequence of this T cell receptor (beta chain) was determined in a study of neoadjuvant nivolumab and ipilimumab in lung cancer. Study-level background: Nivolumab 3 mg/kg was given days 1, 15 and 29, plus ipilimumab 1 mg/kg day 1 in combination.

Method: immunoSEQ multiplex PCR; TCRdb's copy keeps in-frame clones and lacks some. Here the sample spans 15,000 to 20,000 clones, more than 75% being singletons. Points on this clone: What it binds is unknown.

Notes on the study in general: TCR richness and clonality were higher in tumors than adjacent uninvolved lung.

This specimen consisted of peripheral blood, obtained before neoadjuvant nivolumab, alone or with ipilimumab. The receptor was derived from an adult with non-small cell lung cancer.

CDR3 sequence reads: CASSDPRGAGTYEQYF. The CDR3, as DNA: TGTGCCAGCAGTGATCCCCGCGGGGCAGGAACCTACGAGCAGTACTTC. The rearrangement uses TRBV6-1 and TRBJ2-7; a weak D match, TRBD2 (6 bases). The CDR3 runs 16 residues. Between the trimmed V and J ends, which lost 3 bases and 2 bases, there was a span of 17 bases. Per the germline V gene, CDR1 is MNHNS and CDR2 is SASEGT.